This T cell receptor beta chain emerged from a study of T cells in Graves' hyperthyroidism and ophthalmopathy. The CDR3 is made up of 16 amino acids. CDR1 SEHNR and CDR2 FQNEAQ come from the germline V gene (reference sequence). The ends lost 1 base at V and 7 bases at J; junction bases unmatched: 8. Investigators excluded patients with uncontrolled infection, other autoimmune disease, pregnancy or lactation. This clonotype was counted ten times or more. The antigen is unknown. Amplification of TCR beta CDR3 regions used RNA as the template. First-round RT-PCR of the TCR CDR3 relied on the HTBI primer set. TCRdb independently ran MiXCR on the multiplex PCR reads; one entry per CDR3 protein. The data hold 500,000 to 750,000 distinct CDR3 sequences, with 13% to 15% observed a single time. Study-level results: A model built on 13 V-J features separated ophthalmopathy from stable hyperthyroidism.

Sequencing was carried out using blood. The sequence was obtained from a woman between 18 and 29 years old with Graves' ophthalmopathy. The J gene is TRBJ2-2, the V gene TRBV7-9, with TRBD2 identical over 8 bases. The CDR3 nucleotides read TGTGCCAGCAGCTTAGGTGGAGCGGGGGTCGGCGGGGAGCTGTTTTTT. It codes for CASSLGGAGVGGELFF.